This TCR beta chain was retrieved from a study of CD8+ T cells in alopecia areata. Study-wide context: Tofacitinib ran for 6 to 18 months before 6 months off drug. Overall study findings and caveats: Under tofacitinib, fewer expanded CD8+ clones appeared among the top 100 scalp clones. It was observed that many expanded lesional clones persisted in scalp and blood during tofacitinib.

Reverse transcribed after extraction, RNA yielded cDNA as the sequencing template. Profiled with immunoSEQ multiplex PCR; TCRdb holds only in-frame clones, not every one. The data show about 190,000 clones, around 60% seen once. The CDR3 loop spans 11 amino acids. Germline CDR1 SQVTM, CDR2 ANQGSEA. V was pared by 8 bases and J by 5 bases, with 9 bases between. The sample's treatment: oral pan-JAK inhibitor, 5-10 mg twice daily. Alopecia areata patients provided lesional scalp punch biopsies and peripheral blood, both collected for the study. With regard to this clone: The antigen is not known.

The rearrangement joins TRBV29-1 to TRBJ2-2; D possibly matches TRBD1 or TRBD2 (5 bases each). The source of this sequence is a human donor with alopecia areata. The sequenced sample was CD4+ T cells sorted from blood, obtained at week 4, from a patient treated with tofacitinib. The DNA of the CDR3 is TGCAGCTATGGGGGAACCGGGGAGCTGTTTTTT. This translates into CSYGGTGELFF.